This record concerns one TCR beta chain sequence. A CD45RA+ naive subset and a CD45RA-negative memory subset were split from CD4+ cells. These data are taken from a study of shared clonotypes between healthy human individuals. Across the whole study: A donor's plate count was three for CD4 naive and three for CD4 memory; CD8 naive had two and CD8 memory one.

The data were produced by immunoSEQ multiplex PCR, yet TCRdb's version contains in-frame clones alone and is incomplete. The sample lists some 300,000 clones, around 70% occurring once. Source material: memory CD4+ T cells sorted from blood. Subset here: CD45RA-negative fraction. The source is a young man in good health.

The CDR3 sequence is CATSQGAEGTQYF. The CDR3 DNA is TGCGCCACCTCACAGGGGGCCGAGGGGACCCAGTACTTC. The chain has TRBV10-1 and TRBJ2-5; 9 bases align to TRBD1. Germline CDR1 is WNHNN and CDR2 is SYGVQD (reference sequence). The CDR3 contains 13 residues. Trimming at V came to 10 bases and at J to 7 bases, leaving 10 bases not matched to a gene.